Here is one T cell receptor (beta chain) with its context. Germline V lookup: CDR1 SNHLY, CDR2 FYNNEI. V shed 7 bases, J shed 0 bases, and the junction held 5 bases outside the gene matches. The CDR3 has 14 residues. How the authors handled the data: Amplifying reference gene primers gave estimates of nucleated cell counts. The assay was immunoSEQ multiplex PCR, and TCRdb's table has in-frame clones only and misses some. Clonal size and the V and J genes are those of that table, whereas D and trimming came from the DNA. The sample lists over 130,000 clones; 84% were seen once. This specimen comes from a study of blood T cell repertoires in COVID-19.

The sequence was collected from a man aged 25 to 45 with COVID-19, enrolled during active disease. Sequencing was carried out using peripheral blood. The rearrangement links TRBV2 to TRBJ2-7; 8 bases agree with TRBD2. The chain's CDR3 is CASTSSGNSYEQYF. In nucleotides, the CDR3 is TGTGCCAGCACTAGTAGCGGGAACTCCTACGAGCAGTACTTC.